This T cell receptor beta chain was documented in a study of blood T cell repertoires in COVID-19. Whole-study context: Spain, Italy and the United States supplied samples that represented acute and convalescent COVID-19. Sample material is recorded as cDNA or gDNA derived from T cells, B-cell-depleted T cells, or PBMCs.

Authors' data handling: It was from reference gene primer amplification that nucleated cell counts were estimated. Method: immunoSEQ multiplex PCR; TCRdb's copy keeps in-frame clones and lacks some. D and trimming come from the DNA, and the V and J calls and clone size come from that table. The table has approximately 69,000 clones, roughly 82% seen once. This clone was observed at least ten times. Sequences were obtained from peripheral blood. This receptor was taken from a woman aged 60-70 years with acute or convalescent COVID-19.

The DNA of the CDR3 is TGCGCCAGCAGCATTGATGGACAACCCCTCCACTTT. Translating gives CASSIDGQPLHF. This sequence joins TRBV5-1 and TRBJ1-6; tentatively, D is TRBD1 (5 bases). This CDR3 region has 12 residues. Germline loops: CDR1 SGHRS, CDR2 YFSETQ. V shed 4 bases and J shed 12 bases, with 11 bases lying between them. The full variable domain, rest sourced from reference TRBV5-1 and TRBJ1-6, is KAGVTQTPRYLIKTRGQQVTLSCSPISGHRSVSWYQQTPGQGLQFLFEYFSETQRNKGNFPGRFSGRQFSNSRSEMNVSTLELGDSALYLCASSIDGQPLHFGNGTRLTVT.